The 14 T cell receptor beta chains below all came from one sample that was sequenced in a study of regulatory T cells in long-lasting Graves disease listed by TCRdb under 2021. Library preparation was by multiplex PCR. Instrument used: Illumina HiSeq 4000. iRepertoire HTBI primers and Arm-PCR amplification of CDR3 regions were used to construct TCR beta libraries. Using fastp at Q25 and MiXCR, TCRdb reprocessed the public reads and kept productive beta chains. Each entry merges the rows of one CDR3 protein and shows their most common DNA and genes. For this sample the table gives roughly 440,000 distinct CDR3 sequences, of which roughly 15% were detected only once. The ten largest clones take up about 25% of the sample. The time point label for this specimen denotes: newly diagnosed GD, antithyroid drugs for less than 3 months. For both TCR sequencing and RNA sequencing, RNA was extracted from PBMCs using TRIzol.

The sample was also reused in another study, on T cells in Graves' hyperthyroidism and ophthalmopathy.

The sample was peripheral blood mononuclear cells (PBMCs), taken at new diagnosis, from a patient treated with antithyroid drugs. The receptors were gathered from a woman under 30 with Graves disease. Donor details come from another sample of the same person, matched by shared clones.

This clonotype was seen at least ten times. The chain is built from TRBV12-3 or TRBV12-4 and TRBJ2-5; 8 bases agree with TRBD1. Losses at the gene ends were 3 bases for V and 2 bases for J; bases not matched to a gene: 8. The CDR3 consists of 16 residues. CDR3 DNA sequence: TGTGCCAGCAGTTTTTGGCAGGGGGCTCAACAAGAGACCCAGTACTTC. Its translation is CASSFWQGAQQETQYF.

This clonotype came up many times. The chain employs TRBV7-2 and TRBJ2-5; TRBD2 is a possible D gene (8 bases). This CDR3 is 13 amino acids long. V was cut by 7 bases and J by 9 bases, with 18 bases left in between. Germline loops: CDR1 SGHTA, CDR2 FQGNSA. CDR3 DNA: TGTGCCAGCAACCAGGGACAGCGGGGGTCCCAGTACTTC. Protein: CASNQGQRGSQYF.

The sample holds many counts of this clonotype. This rearrangement joins TRBV6-2 or TRBV6-3 to TRBJ2-1, with D maybe TRBD1 (6 bases). Germline CDR1 is MNHEY and CDR2 is SVGEGT. Trimming cost V 5 bases and J 12 bases, with 17 bases left between them. This CDR3 spans 13 amino acids. The CDR3 coding sequence is TGTGCCAGCAGTGAATCACAGGGCCTTGGGCAGTTCTTC. Its translation is CASSESQGLGQFF.

The rearrangement joins TRBV11-2 to TRBJ2-1; the D gene could be TRBD1 or TRBD2 (5 bases each). The CDR3 runs to 14 residues. CDR1 and CDR2 from the germline V gene are SGHAT and FQNNGV. Trimming took off 2 bases at V and 4 bases at J, with 9 bases between the two ends. In nucleotides, the CDR3 is TGTGCCAGCAGCTTAACGGGACCGTACAATGAGCAGTTCTTC. Its protein product is CASSLTGPYNEQFF.

This clonotype occurred many times. The chain has TRBV3-1 and TRBJ1-1; no reliable D call. The CDR3 is made up of 14 amino acids. CDR1 and CDR2 from the germline V gene are LGHDT and YNNKEL (reference sequence). V dropped 2 bases and J dropped 1 base, with 8 bases sitting between them. The CDR3 reads CASSQTPANTEAFF. The CDR3 DNA is TGTGCCAGCAGCCAAACGCCGGCGAACACTGAAGCTTTCTTT.

This clonotype was found many times. The chain has TRBV20-1 and TRBJ2-2, with 8 positions matching TRBD2. This CDR3 spans 15 amino acids. Germline CDR1 is DFQATT and CDR2 is SNEGSKA (reference sequence). J was trimmed by 6 bases and V by 0 bases; bases with no gene match: 6. The CDR3 DNA is TGCAGTGCTAGAGATCACGCTAGCGGGTCCGGGGAGCTGTTTTTT. Its translation: CSARDHASGSGELFF.

The gene calls are TRBV28 and TRBJ2-2, with 7 bases identical to TRBD2. This CDR3 is 12 amino acids long. Looked up from germline, CDR1 is MDHEN and CDR2 is SYDVKM. The junction had 8 bases not matched to a gene; V was cut back by 6 bases and J by 13 bases. The CDR3 DNA follows: TGTGCCAGCAGCCCCGGACTAGGAGGGCTGTTTTTT. The encoded protein is CASSPGLGGLFF.

V is TRBV12-3 or TRBV12-4 and J is TRBJ2-1; 10 bases line up with TRBD2. Unmatched junction bases numbered 3, after V lost 10 bases and J lost 0 bases. CDR3 size: 14 residues. In DNA, the CDR3 is TGTGCCACCTCTAGCGGGGGCTCCTACAATGAGCAGTTCTTC. Translated, it gives CATSSGGSYNEQFF.

The V call is TRBV3-1, the J call TRBJ2-2; 14 positions match TRBD2. Germline loops: CDR1 LGHDT, CDR2 YNNKEL (reference sequence). The trim removed 2 bases at V and 5 bases at J, leaving 10 bases unmatched. The CDR3 loop spans 19 amino acids. The DNA of the CDR3 is TGTGCCAGCAGCCAAACGCCGGGACTAGCGGGAGATTATACCGGGGAGCTGTTTTTT. It yields the protein CASSQTPGLAGDYTGELFF.

This clonotype has a count of ten or more. The chain employs TRBV28 and TRBJ2-2; D is possibly TRBD2 (6 bases). V lost 4 bases to trimming and J lost 1 base, with 7 bases between them. The CDR3 is 14 amino acids. Germline V lookup: CDR1 MDHEN, CDR2 SYDVKM. CDR3 nucleotide sequence: TGTGCCAGCAGTTCCGGGGGGAACACCGGGGAGCTGTTTTTT. Translated, it gives CASSSGGNTGELFF.

The V call is TRBV6-2 or TRBV6-3, the J call TRBJ2-1; 15 bases fit TRBD2. This CDR3 comprises 16 residues. Per the germline V gene, CDR1 is MNHEY and CDR2 is SVGEGT. J lost 10 bases, V lost 6 bases, and 10 bases had no gene match. CDR3 sequence (DNA): TGTGCCAGCAGAAATCCGGGACTAGCGGGAGGACCCGAGCAGTTCTTC. It encodes CASRNPGLAGGPEQFF.

This clonotype came up many times. The chain links TRBV30 to TRBJ1-2; TRBD1 might be the D (5 bases). Germline V lookup: CDR1 GTSNPN, CDR2 SVGIG (reference sequence). Trimming stripped 6 bases from V and 0 bases from J, with 14 bases between. CDR3 length equals 14 residues. The CDR3: CACPRRQSNYGYTF. The CDR3, as DNA: TGTGCCTGCCCCAGGCGACAGTCTAACTATGGCTACACCTTC.

The rearrangement uses TRBV12-3 or TRBV12-4 and TRBJ2-1, with 8 bases matching TRBD2. V lost 9 bases and J lost 4; bases outside the gene matches: 11. This CDR3 is built from 15 residues. The CDR3 is CASQPAGVTYNEQFF. DNA of the CDR3: TGTGCCAGTCAACCAGCGGGAGTAACGTACAATGAGCAGTTCTTC.

The CDR3 DNA sequence: TGTGCCAGCAGCGTACAGGAGCACGGCGACTATGGCTACACCTTC. It specifies CASSVQEHGDYGYTF. This sequence joins TRBV9 and TRBJ1-2; no definite D call. Trimming left V 1 base short and J 3 bases short, with 13 bases between. Germline V lookup: CDR1 SGDLS, CDR2 YYNGEE. The length of the CDR3 is 15 residues.